The 27 T cell receptor beta chains given below trace back to one sample, sequenced in a study of blood T cells in healthy people across ages. Through a sample-barcoded 5' primer and a J-beta primer mix, a second PCR was run for roughly 6 to 11 cycles. TCRdb reanalysed the 5' RACE reads using MiXCR and keeps one entry per CDR3 protein. The table lists 2 million or so distinct CDR3 sequences, 49% of them singletons. The sequencing input was blood. Receptors were obtained from a woman between 35 and 50 years old in good health.

This clonotype occurred a few times. This rearrangement joins TRBV10-3 to TRBJ1-5, with TRBD1 as a possible D gene (5 bases). The V end was cut by 0 bases, the J end by 12 bases, with 12 bases between. Germline CDR1 reads ENHRY; CDR2 reads SYGVKD. This CDR3 region has 13 residues. The CDR3 loop is CAISESEAGLQHF. The CDR3 DNA sequence: TGTGCCATCAGTGAGTCTGAGGCAGGGCTCCAGCATTTT.

This chain connects TRBV5-1 to TRBJ2-3, with TRBD2 matching 13 bases. V was clipped by 5 bases and J by 3 bases; unmatched bases: 3. Germline V CDR1 and CDR2: SGHRS, YFSETQ. This CDR3 region has 15 residues. As DNA, the CDR3 is TGCGCCAGCAGGGTGACTAGCGGGGGGACAGATACGCAGTATTTT. Translation: CASRVTSGGTDTQYF.

This chain uses TRBV3-1 with TRBJ1-2; D gene uncertain. The CDR3 has 13 residues. The V and J ends lost 0 bases and 10 bases respectively, with 12 bases between them. Germline V gene data show CDR1 as LGHDT and CDR2 as YNNKEL (reference sequence). The DNA of the CDR3 is TGTGCCAGCAGCCAAGATTTTACGGGCGACTACACCTTC. The encoded protein is CASSQDFTGDYTF.

The chain employs TRBV7-2 and TRBJ2-3; D gene ambiguous. Trimming left V 7 bases short and J 5 bases short, with 16 bases between. From germline, CDR1 is SGHTA and CDR2 FQGNSA. This CDR3 region has 14 residues. CDR3 loop: CASTVGIGGDTQYF. The DNA of the CDR3 is TGTGCCAGCACCGTGGGTATAGGCGGAGATACGCAGTATTTT.

The chain is built from TRBV20-1 and TRBJ2-1, with 7 bases fitting TRBD1. The ends lost 4 bases at V and 4 bases at J; junction bases unmatched: 7. The V gene's germline CDR1 is DFQATT and CDR2 SNEGSKA (reference sequence). The CDR3 runs 14 residues. The CDR3 protein is CSAITRDSYNEQFF. CDR3 DNA sequence: TGCAGTGCTATAACCCGGGACAGTTACAATGAGCAGTTCTTC.

This clonotype was counted once. This chain connects TRBV20-1 to TRBJ2-3, with 8 bases that match TRBD2. The V segment lost 3 bases and the J segment 5 bases; nucleotides outside the gene matches: 7. This CDR3 spans 14 amino acids. CDR1 is DFQATT, CDR2 SNEGSKA, per germline (reference sequence). The CDR3 sequence is CSARSGLVGDTQYF. The CDR3 bases are TGCAGTGCTAGGTCGGGACTAGTTGGAGATACGCAGTATTTT.

The chain uses TRBV11-2 and TRBJ2-6; no clear D gene. V was clipped by 7 bases and J by 0 bases, with 22 bases between them. CDR3 size: 19 residues. Germline values: CDR1 SGHAT, CDR2 FQNNGV. As DNA, the CDR3 is TGTGCCAGCAAACGAGTCACCCGGACCGTTATCTCTGGGGCCAACGTCCTGACTTTC. Protein product: CASKRVTRTVISGANVLTF.

The CDR3 protein is CSASLDEGSRDTQYF. The CDR3 DNA follows: TGCAGTGCTAGTCTAGATGAAGGTTCTAGGGATACGCAGTATTTT. The chain uses TRBV20-1 and TRBJ2-3; no firm D call. The germline gives CDR1 DFQATT, CDR2 SNEGSKA (reference sequence). This CDR3 is built from 15 residues. Trimming left V 3 bases short and J 6 bases short, with 19 bases between.

V usage is TRBV27 and J usage is TRBJ2-7; D gene ambiguous. The J call may be incorrect, as the DNA end agrees better with TRBJ2-5. CDR3 length equals 13 residues. The germline V gene has CDR1 MNHEY and CDR2 SMNVEV (reference sequence). CDR3 nucleotides: TGTGCCAGCAGTGTACGAATGTCTCGGACCCAGTACTTC. Translating it yields CASSVRMSRTQYF.

The chain recombines TRBV6-5 with TRBJ2-7; TRBD2 agrees at 9 bases. V trimming: 5 bases; J trimming: 2 bases; junction bases outside the gene matches: 4. CDR3 length: 14 amino acids. CDR1 is MNHEY and CDR2 is SVGAGI in the germline V gene. The CDR3 sequence is CASSASGDPYEQYF. The CDR3, as DNA: TGTGCCAGCAGTGCTAGCGGGGATCCCTACGAGCAGTACTTC.

The sample holds a few counts of this clonotype. The chain employs TRBV29-1 and TRBJ1-1; tentative D call: TRBD1 (6 bases). Germline CDR1 reads SQVTM; CDR2 reads ANQGSEA. This CDR3 is built from 13 residues. V gave up 4 bases and J gave up 2 bases, with 11 bases separating them. CDR3 in amino acids: CSVVDSRNTEAFF. The CDR3 DNA reads TGCAGCGTTGTGGACAGCAGAAACACTGAAGCTTTCTTT. Drawing the rest from reference TRBV29-1 and TRBJ1-1, the complete variable domain is SAVISQKPSRDICQRGTSLTIQCQVDSQVTMMFWYRQQPGQSLTLIATANQGSEATYESGFVIDKFPISRPNLTFSTLTVSNMSPEDSSIYLCSVVDSRNTEAFFGQGTRLTVV.

This chain joins TRBV6-6 and TRBJ2-5; 10 bases are shared with TRBD1. Germline V lookup: CDR1 MNHNY, CDR2 SVGAGI (reference sequence). V lost 6 bases, J lost 4 bases, and 5 bases stayed unmatched. This CDR3 region has 14 residues. The chain's CDR3 is CASSQTGGGETQYF. Written as DNA, the CDR3 is TGTGCCAGCAGCCAGACAGGGGGCGGAGAGACCCAGTACTTC.

J is TRBJ2-1 and V is TRBV3-1; 11 bases are shared with TRBD2. The end of the DNA aligns better with TRBJ2-7, so the J call may be wrong. Germline V gene data show CDR1 as LGHDT and CDR2 as YNNKEL (reference sequence). This CDR3 is 15 amino acids long. The CDR3 region has the DNA TGTGCCAGCAGCCAAGATATACTAGCGGGGGATGAGCAGTACTTC. Protein: CASSQDILAGDEQYF.

The chain employs TRBV4-3 and TRBJ2-1; unclear D gene. Germline CDR1 LGHNA, CDR2 YSLEER. The CDR3 spans 14 residues. The ends were cut back, 0 bases at V and 7 bases at J, with 10 bases in the middle. The DNA for the CDR3 is TGCGCCAGCAGCCAAGATGGACGGCAGAATGAGCAGTTCTTC. This encodes CASSQDGRQNEQFF.

A word on this clonotype: At one of its ends the junction is not consistent with the germline gene, which may arise from a read error. The CDR3 protein is CASSFYSAAIYNERFF. The DNA for the CDR3 is TGTGCCAGCAGTTTTTATTCTGCGGCTATATACAATGAGCGGTTCTTC. The rearrangement links TRBV28 to TRBJ2-1, with D unclear. The CDR3 has 16 amino acids. Germline CDR1 and CDR2: MDHEN and SYDVKM.

The genes are TRBV27 and TRBJ1-5; 7 bases agree with TRBD1. The CDR3 has 15 residues. Germline-derived CDR1 and CDR2 are MNHEY and SMNVEV (reference sequence). J gave up 5 bases and V 6 bases, and 10 bases lay outside the gene matches. The CDR3 nucleotides read TGTGCCAGCAGGGCGACAGGGTACCTACATCAGCCCCAGCATTTT. Its translation is CASRATGYLHQPQHF.

This clonotype was detected only a few times. This chain links TRBV6-5 with TRBJ2-1, with D perhaps TRBD1 (6 bases). V shed 6 bases and J shed 4 bases, with 16 bases lying between them. Germline V gene lookup returns CDR1 MNHEY and CDR2 SVGAGI. This CDR3 region has 15 residues. The CDR3 loop reads CASSQQDRAYNEQFF. In nucleotides, the CDR3 is TGTGCCAGCAGCCAACAGGACAGAGCTTACAATGAGCAGTTCTTC.

The chain links TRBV18 to TRBJ1-5; possibly TRBD1 for D (6 bases). Germline-derived CDR1 and CDR2 are KGHSH and LQKENI. The CDR3 spans 13 residues. Trimming took 3 bases from V and 6 from J, leaving 9 bases between them. CDR3 sequence: CASSPDSVQPQHF. In DNA, the CDR3 is TGTGCCAGCTCACCGGACAGTGTTCAGCCCCAGCATTTT.

The chain has TRBV4-3 and TRBJ2-7, with a possible D match to TRBD1 (6 bases). Germline V gives CDR1 LGHNA, CDR2 YSLEER. Trimming pared 0 bases from V and 4 bases from J, leaving 16 bases between. The CDR3 extends over 16 amino acids. The CDR3 DNA reads as TGCGCCAGCAGCCAAGAATGGCCACAGGGCAGGTACGAGCAGTACTTC. It is translated as CASSQEWPQGRYEQYF.

The J gene is TRBJ2-3, the V gene TRBV9; D is unclear. CDR3 length: 12 residues. Between the trimmed V and J ends, which lost 3 bases and 7 bases, there was a span of 9 bases. CDR1 is SGDLS and CDR2 is YYNGEE in the germline V gene. The CDR3 region has the DNA TGTGCCAGCAGCGCACAAGCAAATACGCAGTATTTT. It encodes CASSAQANTQYF.

The rearrangement uses TRBV19 and TRBJ2-5, with D maybe TRBD1 (5 bases). The CDR3 has 16 residues. CDR1 and CDR2 from the germline V gene are LNHDA and SQIVND (reference sequence). V was cut by 4 bases and J by 4 bases, with 19 bases left in between. The CDR3 nucleotides are TGTGCCAGTAGTACAAATCCGACCCTCCAGGGAGAGACCCAGTACTTC. This encodes CASSTNPTLQGETQYF.

V gene TRBV27 combines with J gene TRBJ1-6; 7 nucleotides align to TRBD1. There are 16 residues in the CDR3. The germline gives CDR1 MNHEY, CDR2 SMNVEV (reference sequence). Losses at the gene ends were 0 bases for V and 7 bases for J; bases not matched to a gene: 6. CDR3 loop: CASSLSRQGRNSPLHF. The CDR3 DNA is TGTGCCAGCAGTTTATCTCGACAGGGTCGGAATTCACCCCTCCACTTT.

The gene calls are TRBV20-1 and TRBJ2-5, with D possibly being TRBD2 (6 bases). The V and J ends lost 0 bases and 7 bases respectively, with 18 bases between them. The germline V gene has CDR1 DFQATT and CDR2 SNEGSKA (reference sequence). The CDR3 loop spans 15 amino acids. The CDR3 region has the DNA TGCAGTGCTAGAGATCCTAACTCGGACGGGGGGACCCAGTACTTC. Protein sequence: CSARDPNSDGGTQYF.

This chain joins TRBV2 and TRBJ2-5, with 11 bases identical to TRBD1. Losses at the gene ends were 4 bases for V and 6 bases for J; bases not matched to a gene: 4. Germline CDR1 and CDR2: SNHLY and FYNNEI. This CDR3 has 14 amino acids. CDR3 coding DNA: TGTGCCAGCAGTGGGACAGGGGGCAAGAAGACCCAGTACTTC. The encoded protein is CASSGTGGKKTQYF.

CDR3: CASSLAGGPTGETQYF. The CDR3, as DNA: TGTGCCAGCAGCTTAGCTGGGGGGCCCACCGGAGAGACCCAGTACTTC. The genes are TRBV11-2 and TRBJ2-5, with D perhaps given as TRBD1 or TRBD2 (6 bases each). Germline CDR1 reads SGHAT; CDR2 reads FQNNGV. This CDR3 contains 16 residues. The V end was cut by 1 base, the J end by 4 bases, with 16 bases between. The complete variable domain, with remaining parts taken from reference TRBV11-2 and TRBJ2-5, reads EAGVAQSPRYKIIEKRQSVAFWCNPISGHATLYWYQQILGQGPKLLIQFQNNGVVDDSQLPKDRFSAERLKGVDSTLKIQPAKLEDSAVYLCASSLAGGPTGETQYFGPGTRLLVL.

The gene calls are TRBV6-1 and TRBJ2-7; 11 nucleotides align to TRBD1. The CDR3 totals 15 residues. Germline assignment: CDR1 MNHNS and CDR2 SASEGT. V dropped 3 bases and J dropped 4; count of bases not matched to a gene: 5. CDR3 nucleotides: TGTGCCAGCAGTGACCCGGGACAGGGGGGGTACGAGCAGTACTTC. This codes for CASSDPGQGGYEQYF.

The J gene is TRBJ2-3, the V gene TRBV7-2, with 13 bases that match TRBD2. The germline V gene encodes CDR1 SGHTA and CDR2 FQGNSA. Losses at the gene ends were 1 base for V and 6 bases for J; bases not matched to a gene: 7. The CDR3 loop spans 17 amino acids. The CDR3 sequence: CASSLGGLAGRRDTQYF. The CDR3 nucleotides are TGTGCCAGCAGCTTAGGGGGACTAGCGGGGCGTCGGGATACGCAGTATTTT. The complete variable domain, with remaining parts taken from reference TRBV7-2 and TRBJ2-3, reads GAGVSQSPSNKVTEKGKDVELRCDPISGHTALYWYRQSLGQGLEFLIYFQGNSAPDKSGLPSDRFSAERTGGSVSTLTIQRTQQEDSAVYLCASSLGGLAGRRDTQYFGPGTRLTVL.